Detailed here is one T cell receptor (beta chain). This record comes from a study of shared clonotypes between healthy human individuals. This CDR3 spans 16 amino acids. Trimming took off 3 bases at V and 5 bases at J, with 19 bases between the two ends. Germline values: CDR1 MDHEN, CDR2 SYDVKM. Sequencing was performed with immunoSEQ multiplex PCR; in TCRdb, only in-frame clones are kept and a portion is missing. Here the sample spans 1.4 million to 1.5 million clones, around 95% being singletons. The clonotype originates from a man aged 25-40 years in good health. The sample comprised naive CD4+ T cells sorted from blood. The sample's subset: CD45RA+ positively selected. V and J are TRBV28 and TRBJ2-5, with TRBD2 as a possible D gene (6 bases). In DNA, the CDR3 is TGTGCCAGCAGTTTCTCTGCCGCCCAACGGGGGGAGACCCAGTACTTC. It is translated as CASSFSAAQRGETQYF.